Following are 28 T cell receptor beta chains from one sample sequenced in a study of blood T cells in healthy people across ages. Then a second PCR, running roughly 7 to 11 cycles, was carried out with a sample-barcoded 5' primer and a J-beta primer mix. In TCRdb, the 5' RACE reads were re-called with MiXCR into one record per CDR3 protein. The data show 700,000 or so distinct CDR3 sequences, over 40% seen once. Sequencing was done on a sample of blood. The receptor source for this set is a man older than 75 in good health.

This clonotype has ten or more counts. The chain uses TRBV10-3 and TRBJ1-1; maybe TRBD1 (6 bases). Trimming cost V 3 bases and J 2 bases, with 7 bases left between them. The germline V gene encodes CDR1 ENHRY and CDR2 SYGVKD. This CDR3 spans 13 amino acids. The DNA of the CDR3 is TGTGCCATCAGTGACAGGGGAAACACTGAAGCTTTCTTT. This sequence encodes CAISDRGNTEAFF.

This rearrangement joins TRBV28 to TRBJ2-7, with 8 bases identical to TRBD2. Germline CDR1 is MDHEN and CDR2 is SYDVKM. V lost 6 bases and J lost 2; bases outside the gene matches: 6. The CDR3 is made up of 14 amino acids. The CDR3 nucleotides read TGTGCCAGCAGGGCTAGCGGGCTACCCTACGAGCAGTACTTC. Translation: CASRASGLPYEQYF.

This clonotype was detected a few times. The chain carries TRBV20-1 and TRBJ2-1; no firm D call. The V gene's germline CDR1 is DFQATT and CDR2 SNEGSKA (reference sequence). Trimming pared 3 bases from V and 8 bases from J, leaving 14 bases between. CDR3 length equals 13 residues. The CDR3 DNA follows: TGCAGTGCTAGTGTTAGACCCGAGGATGAGCAGTTCTTC. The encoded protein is CSASVRPEDEQFF.

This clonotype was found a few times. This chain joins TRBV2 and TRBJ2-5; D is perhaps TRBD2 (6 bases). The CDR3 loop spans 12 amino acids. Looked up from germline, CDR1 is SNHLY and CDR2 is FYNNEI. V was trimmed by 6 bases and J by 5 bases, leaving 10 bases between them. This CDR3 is CASRRGGETQYF. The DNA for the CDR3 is TGTGCCAGCAGGCGGGGCGGGGAGACCCAGTACTTC.

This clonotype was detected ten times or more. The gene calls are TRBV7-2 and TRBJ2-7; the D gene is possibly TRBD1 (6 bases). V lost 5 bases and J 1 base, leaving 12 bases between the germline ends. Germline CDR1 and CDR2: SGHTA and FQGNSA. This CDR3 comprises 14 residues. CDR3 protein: CASSPRGGSYEQYF. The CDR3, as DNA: TGTGCCAGCAGCCCCAGGGGCGGGTCCTACGAGCAGTACTTC.

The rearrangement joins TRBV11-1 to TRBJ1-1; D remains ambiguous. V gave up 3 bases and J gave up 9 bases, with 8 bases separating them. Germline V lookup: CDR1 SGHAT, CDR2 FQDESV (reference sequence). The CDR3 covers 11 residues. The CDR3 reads CASSLRVQAFF. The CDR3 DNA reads TGTGCCAGCAGCTTGAGGGTTCAAGCTTTCTTT. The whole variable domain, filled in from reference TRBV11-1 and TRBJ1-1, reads EAEVAQSPRYKITEKSQAVAFWCDPISGHATLYWYRQILGQGPELLVQFQDESVVDDSQLPKDRFSAERLKGVDSTLKIQPAELGDSAMYLCASSLRVQAFFGQGTRLTVV.

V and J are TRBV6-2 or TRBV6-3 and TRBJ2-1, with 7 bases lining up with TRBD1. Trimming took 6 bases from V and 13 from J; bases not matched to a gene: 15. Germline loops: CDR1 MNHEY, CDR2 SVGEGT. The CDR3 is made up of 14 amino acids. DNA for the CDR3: TGTGCCAGCAGCCGATCAGGGGGTGTGGAGACCCAGTTCTTC. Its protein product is CASSRSGGVETQFF.

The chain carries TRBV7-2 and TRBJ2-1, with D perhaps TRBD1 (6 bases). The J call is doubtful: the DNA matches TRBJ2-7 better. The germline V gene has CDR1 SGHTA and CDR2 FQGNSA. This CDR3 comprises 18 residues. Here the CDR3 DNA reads TGTGCCAGCAGCTTACGAACTACAGGGATAGGCTCCTACAATGAGCAGTACTTC. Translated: CASSLRTTGIGSYNEQYF.

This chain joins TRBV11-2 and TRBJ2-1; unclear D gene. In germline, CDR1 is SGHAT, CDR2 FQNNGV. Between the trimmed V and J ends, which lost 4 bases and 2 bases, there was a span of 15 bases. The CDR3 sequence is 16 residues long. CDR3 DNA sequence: TGTGCCAGCAGCTCAACTTTCCACCTGGCCTACAATGAGCAGTTCTTC. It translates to CASSSTFHLAYNEQFF.

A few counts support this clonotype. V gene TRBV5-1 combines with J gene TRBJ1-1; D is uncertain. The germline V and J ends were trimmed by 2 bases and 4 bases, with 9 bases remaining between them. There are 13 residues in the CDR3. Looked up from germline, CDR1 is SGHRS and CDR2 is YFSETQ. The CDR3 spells CASSFRWGTEAFF. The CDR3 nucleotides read TGCGCCAGCAGCTTCAGGTGGGGCACTGAAGCTTTCTTT. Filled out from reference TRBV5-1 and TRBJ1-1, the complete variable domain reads KAGVTQTPRYLIKTRGQQVTLSCSPISGHRSVSWYQQTPGQGLQFLFEYFSETQRNKGNFPGRFSGRQFSNSRSEMNVSTLELGDSALYLCASSFRWGTEAFFGQGTRLTVV.

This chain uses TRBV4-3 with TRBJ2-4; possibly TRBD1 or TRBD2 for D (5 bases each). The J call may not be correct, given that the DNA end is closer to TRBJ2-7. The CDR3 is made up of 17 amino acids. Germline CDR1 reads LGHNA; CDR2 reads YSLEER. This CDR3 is CASSPSGTVASGYEQYF. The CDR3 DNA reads TGCGCCAGCAGCCCCTCCGGGACCGTGGCGTCGGGCTACGAGCAGTACTTC.

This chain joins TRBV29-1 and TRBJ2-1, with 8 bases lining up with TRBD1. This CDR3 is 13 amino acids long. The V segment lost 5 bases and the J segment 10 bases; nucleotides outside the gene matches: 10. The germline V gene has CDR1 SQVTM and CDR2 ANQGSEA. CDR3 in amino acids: CSVLGTGPGEQFF. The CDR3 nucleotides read TGCAGCGTTCTGGGGACAGGTCCAGGGGAGCAGTTCTTC.

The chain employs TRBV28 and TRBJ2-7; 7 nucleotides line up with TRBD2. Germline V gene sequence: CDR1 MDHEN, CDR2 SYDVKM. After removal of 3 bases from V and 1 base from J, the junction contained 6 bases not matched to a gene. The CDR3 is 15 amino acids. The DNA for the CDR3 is TGTGCCAGCAGTTTGGGAGGGAGGGGATCCTACGAGCAGTACTTC. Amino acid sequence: CASSLGGRGSYEQYF. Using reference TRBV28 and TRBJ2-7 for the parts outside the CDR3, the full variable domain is DVKVTQSSRYLVKRTGEKVFLECVQDMDHENMFWYRQDPGLGLRLIYFSYDVKMKEKGDIPEGYSVSREKKERFSLILESASTNQTSMYLCASSLGGRGSYEQYFGPGTRLTVT.

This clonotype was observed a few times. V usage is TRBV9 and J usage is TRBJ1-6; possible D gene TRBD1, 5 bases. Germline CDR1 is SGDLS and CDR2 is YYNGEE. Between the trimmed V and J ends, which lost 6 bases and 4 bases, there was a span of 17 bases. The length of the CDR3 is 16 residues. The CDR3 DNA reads TGTGCCAGCACTAGGGACGCCTCCCTATATAATTCACCCCTCCACTTT. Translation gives CASTRDASLYNSPLHF.

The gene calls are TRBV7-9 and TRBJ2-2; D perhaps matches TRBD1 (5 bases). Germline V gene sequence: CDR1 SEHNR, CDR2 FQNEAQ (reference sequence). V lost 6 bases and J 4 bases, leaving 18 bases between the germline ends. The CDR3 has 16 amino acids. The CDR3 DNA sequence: TGTGCCAGCAGACAACCAGGGTTAACGAGCACCGGGGAGCTGTTTTTT. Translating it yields CASRQPGLTSTGELFF.

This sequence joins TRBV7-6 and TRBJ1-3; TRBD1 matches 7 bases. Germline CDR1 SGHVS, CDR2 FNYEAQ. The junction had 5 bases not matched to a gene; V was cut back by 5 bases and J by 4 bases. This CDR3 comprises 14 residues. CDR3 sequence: CASSRSDRGNTIYF. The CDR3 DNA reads TGTGCCAGCAGCAGATCGGACAGGGGAAACACCATATATTTT.

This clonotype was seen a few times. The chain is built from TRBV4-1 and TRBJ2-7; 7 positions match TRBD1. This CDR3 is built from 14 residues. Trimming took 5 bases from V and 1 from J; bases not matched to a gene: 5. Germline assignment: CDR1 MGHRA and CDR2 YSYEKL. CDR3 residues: CASSTNRGSYEQYF. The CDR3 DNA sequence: TGCGCCAGCAGCACTAACAGGGGTTCCTACGAGCAGTACTTC.

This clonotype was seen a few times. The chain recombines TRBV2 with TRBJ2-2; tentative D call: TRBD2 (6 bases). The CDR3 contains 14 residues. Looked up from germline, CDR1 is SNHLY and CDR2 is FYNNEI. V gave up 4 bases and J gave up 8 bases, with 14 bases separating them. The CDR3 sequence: CASSVASVVGELFF. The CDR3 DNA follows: TGTGCCAGCAGTGTGGCTAGCGTCGTGGGGGAGCTGTTTTTT. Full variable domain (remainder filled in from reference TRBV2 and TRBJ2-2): EPEVTQTPSHQVTQMGQEVILRCVPISNHLYFYWYRQILGQKVEFLVSFYNNEISEKSEIFDDQFSVERPDGSNFTLKIRSTKLEDSAMYFCASSVASVVGELFFGEGSRLTVL.

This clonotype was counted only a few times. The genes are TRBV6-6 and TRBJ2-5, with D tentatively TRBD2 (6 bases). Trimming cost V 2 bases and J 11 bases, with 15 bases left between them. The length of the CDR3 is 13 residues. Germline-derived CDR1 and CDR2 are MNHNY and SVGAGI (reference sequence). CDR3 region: CASSYGGLGEQYF. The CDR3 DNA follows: TGTGCCAGCAGTTACGGGGGGTTAGGTGAGCAGTACTTC.

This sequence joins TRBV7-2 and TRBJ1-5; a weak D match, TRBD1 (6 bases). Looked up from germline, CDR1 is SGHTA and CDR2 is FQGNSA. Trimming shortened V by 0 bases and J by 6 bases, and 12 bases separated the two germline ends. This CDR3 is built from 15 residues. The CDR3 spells CASSLAGALGQPQHF. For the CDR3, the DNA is TGTGCCAGCAGCTTAGCGGGGGCTCTCGGTCAGCCCCAGCATTTT.

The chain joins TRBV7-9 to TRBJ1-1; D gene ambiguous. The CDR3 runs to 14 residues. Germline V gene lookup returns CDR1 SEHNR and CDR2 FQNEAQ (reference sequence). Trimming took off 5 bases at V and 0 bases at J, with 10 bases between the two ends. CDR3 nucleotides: TGTGCCAGCAGCCGCGGACTGATGAACACTGAAGCTTTCTTT. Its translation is CASSRGLMNTEAFF.

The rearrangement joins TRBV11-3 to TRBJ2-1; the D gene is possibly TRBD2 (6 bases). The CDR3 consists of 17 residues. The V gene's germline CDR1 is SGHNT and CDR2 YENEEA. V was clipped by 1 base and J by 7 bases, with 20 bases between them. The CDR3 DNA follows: TGTGCCAGCAGCTTAGGGCCCCCCGGGGGAGCCTCGAATGAGCAGTTCTTC. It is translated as CASSLGPPGGASNEQFF.

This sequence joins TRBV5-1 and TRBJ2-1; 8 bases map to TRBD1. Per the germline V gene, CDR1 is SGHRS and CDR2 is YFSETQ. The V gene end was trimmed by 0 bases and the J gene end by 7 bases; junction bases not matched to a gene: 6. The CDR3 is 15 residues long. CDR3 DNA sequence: TGCGCCAGCAGCTTGGACCAGGGGGCAATGAATGAGCAGTTCTTC. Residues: CASSLDQGAMNEQFF.

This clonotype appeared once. CDR3 nucleotide sequence: TGCAGTGCCTGGAAGGGGGAGGTCACTGAAGCTTTCTTT. It yields the protein CSAWKGEVTEAFF. J is TRBJ1-1 and V is TRBV20-1; perhaps TRBD1 as D (6 bases). V lost 6 bases to trimming and J lost 4 bases, with 15 bases between them. This CDR3 has 13 residues. Looked up from germline, CDR1 is DFQATT and CDR2 is SNEGSKA (reference sequence).

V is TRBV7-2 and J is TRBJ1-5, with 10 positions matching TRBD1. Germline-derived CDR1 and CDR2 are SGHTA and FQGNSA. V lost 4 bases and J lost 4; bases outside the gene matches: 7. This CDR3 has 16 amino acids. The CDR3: CASSYRTGGGNQPQHF. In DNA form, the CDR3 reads TGTGCCAGCAGCTATCGGACAGGGGGAGGTAATCAGCCCCAGCATTTT.

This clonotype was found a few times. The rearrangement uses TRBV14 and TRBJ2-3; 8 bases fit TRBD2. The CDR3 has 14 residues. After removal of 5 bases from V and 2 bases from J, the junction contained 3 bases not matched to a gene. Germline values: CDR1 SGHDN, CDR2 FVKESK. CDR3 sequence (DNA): TGTGCCAGCAGCACTAGCGGATTCACAGATACGCAGTATTTT. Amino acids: CASSTSGFTDTQYF.

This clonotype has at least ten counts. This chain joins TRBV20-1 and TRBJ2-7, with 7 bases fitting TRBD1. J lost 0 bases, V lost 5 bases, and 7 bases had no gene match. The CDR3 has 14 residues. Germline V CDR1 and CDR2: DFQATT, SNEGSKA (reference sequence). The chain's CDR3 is CSAVKTGRSYEQYF. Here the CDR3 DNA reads TGCAGTGCTGTTAAGACAGGGCGCTCCTACGAGCAGTACTTC.

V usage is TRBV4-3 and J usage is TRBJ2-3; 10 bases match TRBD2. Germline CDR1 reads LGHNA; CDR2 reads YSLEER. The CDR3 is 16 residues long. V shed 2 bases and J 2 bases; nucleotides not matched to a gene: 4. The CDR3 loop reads CASSQQLAGPTDTQYF. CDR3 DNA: TGCGCCAGCAGCCAACAACTAGCGGGACCCACAGATACGCAGTATTTT.